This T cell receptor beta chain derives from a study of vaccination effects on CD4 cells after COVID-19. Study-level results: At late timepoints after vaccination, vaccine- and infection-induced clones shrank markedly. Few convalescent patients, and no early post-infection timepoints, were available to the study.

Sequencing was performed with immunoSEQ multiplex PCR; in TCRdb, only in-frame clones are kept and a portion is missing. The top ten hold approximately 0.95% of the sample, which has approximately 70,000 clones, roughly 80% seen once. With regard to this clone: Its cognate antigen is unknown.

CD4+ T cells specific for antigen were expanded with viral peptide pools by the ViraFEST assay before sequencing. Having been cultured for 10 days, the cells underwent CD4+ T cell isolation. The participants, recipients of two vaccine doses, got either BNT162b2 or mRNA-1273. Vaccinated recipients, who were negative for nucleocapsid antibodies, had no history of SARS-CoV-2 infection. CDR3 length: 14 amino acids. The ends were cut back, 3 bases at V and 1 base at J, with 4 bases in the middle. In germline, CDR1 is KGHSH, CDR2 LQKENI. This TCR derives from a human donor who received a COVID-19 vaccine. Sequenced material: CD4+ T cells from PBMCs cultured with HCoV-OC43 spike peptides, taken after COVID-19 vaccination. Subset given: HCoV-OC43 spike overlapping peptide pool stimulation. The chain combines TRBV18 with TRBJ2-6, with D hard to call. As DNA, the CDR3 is TGTGCCAGCTCACCGGTATCTGGGGCCAACGTCCTGACTTTC. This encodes CASSPVSGANVLTF.